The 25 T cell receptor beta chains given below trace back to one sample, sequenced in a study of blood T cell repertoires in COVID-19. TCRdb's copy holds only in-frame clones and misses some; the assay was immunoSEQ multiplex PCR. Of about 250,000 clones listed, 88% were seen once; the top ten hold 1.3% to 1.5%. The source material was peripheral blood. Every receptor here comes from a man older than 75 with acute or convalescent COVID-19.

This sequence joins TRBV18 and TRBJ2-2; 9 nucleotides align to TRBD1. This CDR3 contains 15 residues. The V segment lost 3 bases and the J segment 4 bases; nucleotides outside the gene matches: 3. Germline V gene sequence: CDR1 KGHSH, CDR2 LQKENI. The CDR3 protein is CASSPTTGGTGELFF. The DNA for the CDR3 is TGTGCCAGCTCACCTACGACAGGGGGCACCGGGGAGCTGTTTTTT.

The CDR3 DNA follows: TGTGCCAGCTCACGGTTTAGCGGATATAACACCGGGGAGCTGTTTTTT. Residues: CASSRFSGYNTGELFF. The J gene is TRBJ2-2, the V gene TRBV18, with D tentatively TRBD2 (6 bases). Deletions cut 4 bases from V and 2 bases from J, with 14 bases between. The CDR3 extends over 16 amino acids. Germline CDR1 and CDR2: KGHSH and LQKENI. Looking up the rest from reference TRBV18 and TRBJ2-2 gives the full variable domain: NAGVMQNPRHLVRRRGQEARLRCSPMKGHSHVYWYRQLPEEGLKFMVYLQKENIIDESGMPKERFSAEFPKEGPSILRIQQVVRGDSAAYFCASSRFSGYNTGELFFGEGSRLTVL.

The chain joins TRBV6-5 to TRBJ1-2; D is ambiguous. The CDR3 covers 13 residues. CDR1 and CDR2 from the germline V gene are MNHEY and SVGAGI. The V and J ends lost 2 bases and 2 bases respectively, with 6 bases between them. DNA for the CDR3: TGTGCCAGCAGTTACATCGGGAACTATGGCTACACCTTC. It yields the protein CASSYIGNYGYTF.

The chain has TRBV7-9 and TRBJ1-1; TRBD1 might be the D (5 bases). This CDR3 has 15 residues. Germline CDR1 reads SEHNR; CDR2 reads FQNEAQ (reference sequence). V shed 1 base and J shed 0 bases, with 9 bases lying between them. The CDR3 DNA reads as TGTGCCAGCAGCTTAGATCAGGGAATGAACACTGAAGCTTTCTTT. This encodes CASSLDQGMNTEAFF.

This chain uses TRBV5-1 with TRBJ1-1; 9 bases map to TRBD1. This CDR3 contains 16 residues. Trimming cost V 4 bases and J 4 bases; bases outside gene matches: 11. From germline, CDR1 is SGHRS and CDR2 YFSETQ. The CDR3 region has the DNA TGCGCCAGCAGCGCAACACAGGGGGCGAGGTCCACTGAAGCTTTCTTT. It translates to CASSATQGARSTEAFF.

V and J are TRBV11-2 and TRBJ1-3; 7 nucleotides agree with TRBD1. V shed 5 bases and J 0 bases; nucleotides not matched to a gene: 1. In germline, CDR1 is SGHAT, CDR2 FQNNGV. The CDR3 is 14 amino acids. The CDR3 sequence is CASSGDSSGNTIYF. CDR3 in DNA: TGTGCCAGCAGCGGGGACAGCTCTGGAAACACCATATATTTT.

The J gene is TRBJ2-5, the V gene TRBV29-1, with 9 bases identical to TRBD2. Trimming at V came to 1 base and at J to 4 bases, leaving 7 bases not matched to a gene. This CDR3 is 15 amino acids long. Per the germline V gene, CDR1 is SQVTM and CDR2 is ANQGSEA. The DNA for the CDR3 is TGCAGCGTTGAAGGGCGACTAGCGGCCCCAGAGACCCAGTACTTC. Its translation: CSVEGRLAAPETQYF. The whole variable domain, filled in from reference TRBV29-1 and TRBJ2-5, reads SAVISQKPSRDICQRGTSLTIQCQVDSQVTMMFWYRQQPGQSLTLIATANQGSEATYESGFVIDKFPISRPNLTFSTLTVSNMSPEDSSIYLCSVEGRLAAPETQYFGPGTRLLVL.

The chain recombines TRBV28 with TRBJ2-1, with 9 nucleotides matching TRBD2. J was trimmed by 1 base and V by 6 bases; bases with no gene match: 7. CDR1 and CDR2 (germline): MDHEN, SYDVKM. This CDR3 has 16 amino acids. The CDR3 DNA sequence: TGTGCCAGCAGCCGAGAGCGGGAGGCGTCCTACAATGAGCAGTTCTTC. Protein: CASSREREASYNEQFF.

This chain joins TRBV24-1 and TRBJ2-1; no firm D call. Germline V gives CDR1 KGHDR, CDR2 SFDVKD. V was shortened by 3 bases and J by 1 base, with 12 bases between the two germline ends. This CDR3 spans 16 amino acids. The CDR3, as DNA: TGTGCCACCAGTGATAGGCGGAAACTTTCCTACAATGAGCAGTTCTTC. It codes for CATSDRRKLSYNEQFF.

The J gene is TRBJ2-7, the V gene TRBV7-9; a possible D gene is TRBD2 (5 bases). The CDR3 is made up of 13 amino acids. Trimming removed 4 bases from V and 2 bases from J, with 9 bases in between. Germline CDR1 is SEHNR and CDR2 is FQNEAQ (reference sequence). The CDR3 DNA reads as TGTGCCAGCAGCTGGGAGTTAGCCTACGAGCAGTACTTC. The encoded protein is CASSWELAYEQYF.

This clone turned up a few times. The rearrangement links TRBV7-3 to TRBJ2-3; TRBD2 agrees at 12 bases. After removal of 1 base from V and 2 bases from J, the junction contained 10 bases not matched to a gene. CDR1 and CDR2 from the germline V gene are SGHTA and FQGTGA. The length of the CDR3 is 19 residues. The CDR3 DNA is TGTGCCAGCAGCTTAATGGGGACTAGCGGGCAGAAATACACAGATACGCAGTATTTT. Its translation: CASSLMGTSGQKYTDTQYF. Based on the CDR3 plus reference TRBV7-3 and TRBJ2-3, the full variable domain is GAGVSQTPSNKVTEKGKYVELRCDPISGHTALYWYRQSLGQGPEFLIYFQGTGAADDSGLPNDRFFAVRPEGSVSTLKIQRTERGDSAVYLCASSLMGTSGQKYTDTQYFGPGTRLTVL.

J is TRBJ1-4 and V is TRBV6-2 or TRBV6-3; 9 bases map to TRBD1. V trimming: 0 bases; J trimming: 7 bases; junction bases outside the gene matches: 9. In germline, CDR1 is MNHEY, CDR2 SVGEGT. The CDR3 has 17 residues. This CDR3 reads CASSYSQGARKGEKLFF. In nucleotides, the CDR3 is TGTGCCAGCAGTTACTCACAGGGGGCGCGAAAAGGTGAAAAACTGTTTTTT.

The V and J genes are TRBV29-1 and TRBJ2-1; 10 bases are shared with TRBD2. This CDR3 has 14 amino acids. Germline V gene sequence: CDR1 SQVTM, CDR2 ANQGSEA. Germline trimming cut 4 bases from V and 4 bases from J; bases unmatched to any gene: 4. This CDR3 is CSVGPSGSYNEQFF. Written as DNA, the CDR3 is TGCAGCGTTGGGCCTAGCGGGAGTTACAATGAGCAGTTCTTC.

CDR3 sequence reads: CASLPDEHFSGSNEQFF. CDR3 nucleotides: TGTGCCAGCCTCCCGGACGAACACTTCTCAGGGTCCAATGAGCAGTTCTTC. The chain employs TRBV7-9 and TRBJ2-1; maybe TRBD1 (5 bases). With 8 bases removed from V and 6 bases from J, the gap between germline ends came to 26 bases. CDR3 size: 17 residues. Germline assignment: CDR1 SEHNR and CDR2 FQNEAQ (reference sequence). The whole variable domain, remainder taken from reference TRBV7-9 and TRBJ2-1, is DTGVSQNPRHKITKRGQNVTFRCDPISEHNRLYWYRQTLGQGPEFLTYFQNEAQLEKSRLLSDRFSAERPKGSFSTLEIQRTEQGDSAMYLCASLPDEHFSGSNEQFFGPGTRLTVL.

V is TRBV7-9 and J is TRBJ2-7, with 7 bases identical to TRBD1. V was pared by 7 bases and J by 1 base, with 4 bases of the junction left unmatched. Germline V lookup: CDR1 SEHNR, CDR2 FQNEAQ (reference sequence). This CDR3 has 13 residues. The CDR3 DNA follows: TGTGCCAGCATCCCGACAGGGTCCTACGAGCAGTACTTC. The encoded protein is CASIPTGSYEQYF.

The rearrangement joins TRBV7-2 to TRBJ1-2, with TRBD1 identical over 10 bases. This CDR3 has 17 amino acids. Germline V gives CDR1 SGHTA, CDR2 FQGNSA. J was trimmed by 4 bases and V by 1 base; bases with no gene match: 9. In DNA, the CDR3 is TGTGCCAGCAGCTTAGTAGCTGGGGGACAGGGGCGCTATGGCTACACCTTC. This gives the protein CASSLVAGGQGRYGYTF.

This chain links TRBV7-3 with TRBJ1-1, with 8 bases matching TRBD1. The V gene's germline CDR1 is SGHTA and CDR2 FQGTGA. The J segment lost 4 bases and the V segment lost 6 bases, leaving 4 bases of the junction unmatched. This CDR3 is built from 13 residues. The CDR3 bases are TGTGCCAGCAGTTATGGACAGGGCACTGAAGCTTTCTTT. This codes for CASSYGQGTEAFF.

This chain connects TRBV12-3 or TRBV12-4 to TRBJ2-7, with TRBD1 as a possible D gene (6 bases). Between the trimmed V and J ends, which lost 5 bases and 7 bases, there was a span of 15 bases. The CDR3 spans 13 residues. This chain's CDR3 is CASSRTGLDEQYF. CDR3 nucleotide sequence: TGTGCCAGCAGTCGAACAGGGTTAGATGAGCAGTACTTC.

This CDR3 reads CASSLLQGIGYEQYF. The CDR3 DNA reads TGTGCCAGCAGCCTCCTTCAGGGGATAGGCTACGAGCAGTACTTC. This rearrangement joins TRBV6-5 to TRBJ2-7, with a weak D call TRBD1 (6 bases). The CDR3 sequence is 15 residues long. Trimming shortened V by 6 bases and J by 3 bases, and 18 bases separated the two germline ends. Germline V gives CDR1 MNHEY, CDR2 SVGAGI.

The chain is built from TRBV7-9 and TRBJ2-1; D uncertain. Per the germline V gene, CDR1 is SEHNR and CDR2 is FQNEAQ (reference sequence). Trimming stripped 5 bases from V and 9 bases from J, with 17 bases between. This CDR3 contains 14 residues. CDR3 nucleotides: TGTGCCAGCAGCCCTCTGAATTACGGCGGTGAGCAGTTCTTC. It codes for CASSPLNYGGEQFF.

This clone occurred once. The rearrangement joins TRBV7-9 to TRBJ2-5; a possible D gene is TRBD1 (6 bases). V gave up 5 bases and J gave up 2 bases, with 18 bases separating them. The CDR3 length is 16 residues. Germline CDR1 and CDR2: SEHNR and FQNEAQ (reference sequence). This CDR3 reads CASSAVGASGQETQYF. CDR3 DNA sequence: TGTGCCAGCAGCGCAGTGGGGGCCTCCGGGCAAGAGACCCAGTACTTC.

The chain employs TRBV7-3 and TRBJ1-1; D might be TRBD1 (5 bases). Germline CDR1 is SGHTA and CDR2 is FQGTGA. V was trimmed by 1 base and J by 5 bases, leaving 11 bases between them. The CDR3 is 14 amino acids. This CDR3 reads CASSLNGAGTEAFF. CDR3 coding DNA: TGTGCCAGCAGCTTAAATGGGGCGGGGACTGAAGCTTTCTTT.

The CDR3 DNA follows: TGTGCCAGCAGCCAATCCCCAACAGAAGTCTATGGCTACACCTTC. This gives the protein CASSQSPTEVYGYTF. V gene TRBV14 combines with J gene TRBJ1-2; the D is unclear. The germline V gene encodes CDR1 SGHDN and CDR2 FVKESK. V was trimmed by 2 bases and J by 4 bases, leaving 14 bases between them. CDR3 length: 15 amino acids.

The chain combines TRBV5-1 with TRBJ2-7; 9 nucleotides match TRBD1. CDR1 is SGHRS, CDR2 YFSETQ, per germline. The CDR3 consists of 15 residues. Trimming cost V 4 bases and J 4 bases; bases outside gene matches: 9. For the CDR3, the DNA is TGCGCCAGCAGCCCCGGACAGGGGCGGTTTTACGAGCAGTACTTC. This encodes CASSPGQGRFYEQYF.

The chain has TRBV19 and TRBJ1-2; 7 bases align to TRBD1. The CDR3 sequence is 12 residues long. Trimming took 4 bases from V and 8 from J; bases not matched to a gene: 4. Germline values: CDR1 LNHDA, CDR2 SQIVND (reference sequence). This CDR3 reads CASSTYRGGYTF. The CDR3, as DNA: TGTGCCAGTAGTACCTACAGGGGCGGCTACACCTTC.